The present T cell receptor (beta chain) was sequenced within a study of blood T cell repertoires in COVID-19. TCRdb keeps only in-frame clones here, not all; method: immunoSEQ multiplex PCR. The sample includes 300,000 to 350,000 clones, roughly 90% of them seen just once. This CDR3 is built from 16 residues. Between the trimmed V and J ends, which lost 5 bases and 0 bases, there was a span of 14 bases. Germline CDR1 and CDR2: SGHTA and FQGNSA. The J gene is TRBJ1-3, the V gene TRBV7-2, with TRBD1 as a possible D gene (6 bases). The material sequenced was PBMCs or T cells enriched from blood (not recorded which). The sequence derives from a woman under 30 with acute COVID-19. CDR3 nucleotide sequence: TGTGCCAGCAGCGCACAAGGGGGAAGCTCTGGAAACACCATATATTTT. Protein product: CASSAQGGSSGNTIYF.